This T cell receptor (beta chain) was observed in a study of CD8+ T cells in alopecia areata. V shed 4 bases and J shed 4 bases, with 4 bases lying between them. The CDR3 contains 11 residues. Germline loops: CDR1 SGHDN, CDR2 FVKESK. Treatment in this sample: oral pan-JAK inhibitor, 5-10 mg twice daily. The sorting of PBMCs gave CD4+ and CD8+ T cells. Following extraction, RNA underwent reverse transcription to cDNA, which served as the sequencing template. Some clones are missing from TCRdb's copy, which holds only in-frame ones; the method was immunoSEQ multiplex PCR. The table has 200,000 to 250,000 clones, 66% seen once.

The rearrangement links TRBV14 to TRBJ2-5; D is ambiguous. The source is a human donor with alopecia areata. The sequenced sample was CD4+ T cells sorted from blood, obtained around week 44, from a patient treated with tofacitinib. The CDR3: CASSRTETQYF. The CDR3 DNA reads TGTGCCAGCAGCCGTACAGAGACCCAGTACTTC.